This is a list of T cell receptor beta chains from one sample in a study of shared clonotypes between healthy human individuals. The assay was immunoSEQ multiplex PCR, and TCRdb's table has in-frame clones only and misses some. In the table there are about half a million clones, about 85% of which are singletons. The sequenced material came from PBMCs. The receptors were sampled from a woman in her forties in good health. Some clones in this sample may be carry-over from other donors' samples. The CDR3 runs from the conserved cysteine through the conserved F or W. The D gene is left open where the match is weak. Size is stated for part of the rows, as once, few or many counts, or as a class when the clone is expanded.

>TRBV7-9|TRBJ1-1|.|.|12
TGTGCCAGCAGCTTAGTCGCGACACGGGCTTTCTTT
CASSLVATRAFF
>TRBV28|TRBJ1-1|.|.|11
TGTGCCAGCAGGGGGACCACTGAAGCTTTCTTT
CASRGTTEAFF
>TRBV10-3|TRBJ2-5|.|few|12
TGTGCCATCAGGGGGTCCCAAGAGACCCAGTACTTC
CAIRGSQETQYF
>TRBV5-6|TRBJ2-2|.|.|16
TGTGCCAGCAGCCTGCCCGGGAGAACGAACACCGGGGAGCTGTTTTTT
CASSLPGRTNTGELFF
>TRBV29-1|TRBJ2-5|TRBD1|.|14
TGCAGCGCCCCGTCGCCGACAGGGGGTGAAACCCAGTACTTC
CSAPSPTGGETQYF
>TRBV9|TRBJ1-2|TRBD1|few|16
TGTGCCAGCAGCTCACCCGAGGGGGCTACAGACTATGGCTACACCTTC
CASSSPEGATDYGYTF
>TRBV19|TRBJ1-1|.|.|14
TGTGCCAGTAGCCAAACAGTAACCAACACTGAAGCTTTCTTT
CASSQTVTNTEAFF
>TRBV5-4|TRBJ2-2|.|few|15
TGTGCCAGCAGCCGGGAGAGTAGCTTCACCGGGGAGCTGTTTTTT
CASSRESSFTGELFF
>TRBV5-4|TRBJ2-7|TRBD1|.|15
TGTGCCAGCAGCTTGGGGGGGACAGGGAGGTTCGAGCAGTACTTC
CASSLGGTGRFEQYF
>TRBV5-1|TRBJ2-1|.|.|14
TGCGCCAGCAGTTCCACATCCTTGGGGGGTGAGCAGTTCTTC
CASSSTSLGGEQFF
>TRBV5-1|TRBJ2-2|TRBD2|.|18
TGCGCCAGCAGCCCCAAGGCGACCCTAGCGGGAGGTACCGGGGAGCTGTTTTTT
CASSPKATLAGGTGELFF
>TRBV19|TRBJ1-4|.|.|16
TGTGCCAGTAGTATAAGCACTCGTCCAACTAATGAAAAACTGTTTTTT
CASSISTRPTNEKLFF
>TRBV7-8|TRBJ1-5|TRBD1|.|17
TGTGCCAGCAGCTTAGCCCCGGACAGGGATAGCAATCAGCCCCAGCATTTT
CASSLAPDRDSNQPQHF
>TRBV28|TRBJ2-7|TRBD2|.|17
TGTGCCAGCAGCCAATGGGGACTAGCGGGAGGGGTTAGCGAGCAGTACTTC
CASSQWGLAGGVSEQYF
>TRBV10-2|TRBJ2-7|.|few|14
TGCGCCAGCAGTGAGTCTTGGGGACCCTACGAGCAGTACTTC
CASSESWGPYEQYF
>TRBV4-2|TRBJ2-1|.|.|15
TGTGCCAGCAGCCAAGTTGACGTTGCCTACAATGAGCAGTTCTTC
CASSQVDVAYNEQFF
>TRBV25-1|TRBJ1-6|TRBD1|.|16
TGTGCCAGCAGTGAGTACGGGACAGGGGTTGGAGAACCCCTCCACTTT
CASSEYGTGVGEPLHF
>TRBV4-2|TRBJ2-1|.|.|16
TGTGCCAGCAGCCAATTTCAGGGGAGCTCCTACAATGAGCAGTTCTTC
CASSQFQGSSYNEQFF
>TRBV15|TRBJ1-2|.|many|15
TGTGCCACCAGCAGCTTTTATTCAGCAAACTATGGCTACACCTTC
CATSSFYSANYGYTF
>TRBV6-4|TRBJ2-2|TRBD2|.|16
TGTGCCAGCAGTGACTGGGCTAGCGGGAACACCGGGGAGCTGTTTTTT
CASSDWASGNTGELFF
>TRBV14|TRBJ2-7|.|many|14
TGTGCCAGCAGCCAGTTCCGGGACGTAGACGAGCAGTACTTC
CASSQFRDVDEQYF
>TRBV28|TRBJ2-2|TRBD2|.|16
TGTGCCAGCAGTTTTCCAGCGGGAGAGATAGACGGGGAGCTGTTTTTT
CASSFPAGEIDGELFF
>TRBV7-2|TRBJ2-5|.|once|13
TGTGCCAGCAGCTTAACGGGGAAAGAGACCCAGTACTTC
CASSLTGKETQYF
>TRBV6-1|TRBJ2-1|.|.|15
TGTGCCAGCAAGAGGGCGAGGGACGGTTACAATGAGCAGTTCTTC
CASKRARDGYNEQFF
>TRBV6-4|TRBJ2-1|TRBD1|few|15
TGTGCCAGCAGTGACGGACAGGGCTCCTACAATGAGCAGTTCTTC
CASSDGQGSYNEQFF
>TRBV7-8|TRBJ2-7|TRBD2|.|14
TGTGCCAGCAGCCCACCGGGACTATCCTACGAGCAGTACTTC
CASSPPGLSYEQYF
>TRBV30|TRBJ2-7|.|.|11
TGTGCCTCCCGGACGGCCTACGAGCAGTACTTC
CASRTAYEQYF
>TRBV5-1|TRBJ2-3|.|.|16
TGCGCCAGCAGCCCCCCTCGGGACTCTAGCACAGATACGCAGTATTTT
CASSPPRDSSTDTQYF
>TRBV19|TRBJ1-2|TRBD1|.|13
TGTGCCAGTAGTCCCGCCAGGACAGGGGGCTACACCTTC
CASSPARTGGYTF
>TRBV4-2|TRBJ1-1|TRBD1|.|15
TGTGCCAGCAGCCAACCGCAGGGGGCCGGTACTGAAGCTTTCTTT
CASSQPQGAGTEAFF
>TRBV6-5|TRBJ1-2|.|few|16
TGTGCCAGCAGTTACCTCTCGCGGGGGATTAACTATGGCTACACCTTC
CASSYLSRGINYGYTF
>TRBV19|TRBJ1-5|TRBD1|.|15
TGTGCCAGCCAAACAACAGGGGCTTTGGGTCAGCCCCAGCATTTT
CASQTTGALGQPQHF
>TRBV5-4|TRBJ2-3|TRBD2|once|17
TGTGCCAGCAGCTCCCCGGGACTAGCGGGAAGATCTGATACGCAGTATTTT
CASSSPGLAGRSDTQYF
>TRBV10-3|TRBJ1-2|TRBD1|.|15
TGTGCCATCAGTGAGGCTTTACAGGGGGCGAGCGGCTACACCTTC
CAISEALQGASGYTF
>TRBV15|TRBJ2-5|.|.|15
TGTGCCACCAGCAGAGATAGGCAGGCGGGAGAGACCCAGTACTTC
CATSRDRQAGETQYF
>TRBV15|TRBJ2-5|TRBD2|.|14
TGTGCCACCAGCAGAGGGGGGGGGCAAGAGACCCAGTACTTC
CATSRGGGQETQYF
>TRBV7-2|TRBJ2-1|.|.|15
TGTGCCAGCAGCCCCCAGGGCCACACATACAATGAGCAGTTCTTC
CASSPQGHTYNEQFF